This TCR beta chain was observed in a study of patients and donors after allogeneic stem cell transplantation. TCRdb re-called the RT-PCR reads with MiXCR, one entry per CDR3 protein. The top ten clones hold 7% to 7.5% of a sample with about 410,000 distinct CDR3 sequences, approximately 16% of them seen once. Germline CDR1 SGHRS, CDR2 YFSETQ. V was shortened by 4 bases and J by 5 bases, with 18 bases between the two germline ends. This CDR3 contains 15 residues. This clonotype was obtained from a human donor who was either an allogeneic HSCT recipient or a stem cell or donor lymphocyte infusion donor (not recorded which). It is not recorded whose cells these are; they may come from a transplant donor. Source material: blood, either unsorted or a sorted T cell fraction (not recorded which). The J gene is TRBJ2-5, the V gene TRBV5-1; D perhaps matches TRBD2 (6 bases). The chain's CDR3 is CASSISGSGAETQYF. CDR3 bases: TGCGCCAGCAGCATAAGCGGGTCTGGGGCGGAGACCCAGTACTTC. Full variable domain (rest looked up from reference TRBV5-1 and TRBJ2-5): KAGVTQTPRYLIKTRGQQVTLSCSPISGHRSVSWYQQTPGQGLQFLFEYFSETQRNKGNFPGRFSGRQFSNSRSEMNVSTLELGDSALYLCASSISGSGAETQYFGPGTRLLVL.